This TCR beta chain was obtained from a study of shared clonotypes between healthy human individuals (TCRdb year 2020). As for the study more broadly: A few men and two women, aged 18 to 49 years, made up the cohort. Each donor's leukapheresis produced roughly between about 0.8 and 8.9 billion PBMCs. For each donor, three plates each were used for CD4 naive and CD4 memory, two plates were used for CD8 naive, and one plate was used for CD8 memory. To estimate repertoire size and how much clonotypes are shared between individuals, the study performed deep sequencing of blood TCR repertoires from about five healthy adults. Different laboratories and diverse techniques were used to prepare libraries and sequence TCR repertoires, to increase sequencing depth and limit assay-specific biases. Overall results and qualifications from the work: Naive subsets generally had larger estimated clonotype richness than memory subsets. Clonotypes shared by all four sorted-subset donors showed higher generation probabilities than non-shared clonotypes. Incomplete sequencing was indicated by rarefaction of sorted-subset datasets, despite the large sequencing depth. The small number of donors limited the genetic and exposure-history diversity represented. Sampling was restricted to blood, and TCR repertoires in tissue are likely to differ from TCR repertoires in blood. Pairwise subsampling indicated that sequencing depth was expected to affect the degree of clonotype sharing among donors. Across several donors, approximately 4.6% of naive CD4, around 3.5% of naive CD8, about 2% of memory CD4, and under 0.45% of memory CD8 clonotypes were shared.

In its sample, this clone was seen once. The target of this receptor is not known. There are no base qualities to consult, and no much larger clone falls within one base. In the same sample, other DNA sequences code for this CDR3. Donors were healthy HIV-negative adults with no recently reported acute infections or vaccinations. Every donor was a Caucasian adult living in Nashville, Tennessee, USA. CD4+ T cells were enriched by magnetic negative selection, after which naive cells were positively selected on CD45RA and the negative fraction was taken as the memory subset. Blood was obtained by leukapheresis, after which PBMCs were separated by Ficoll-Histopaque density gradient centrifugation and cryopreserved in liquid nitrogen vapor phase. Analytical flow cytometry was used to check the purity and quantity of every magnetically sorted T cell population. Genomic DNA was isolated from each sorted fraction and quantified by UV absorbance on a Nanodrop 2000c.

TCR CDR3 regions were amplified from genomic DNA by multiplex PCR using the deep immunoSEQ assay. Extracted genomic DNA from each cell subset was distributed evenly across all wells of several immunoSEQ 96-well plates, and each plate was treated as a replicate. For sorted subsets, about 200 ng genomic DNA, equal to about 30,000 T cell genomes, was loaded into each replicate PCR. Purified libraries were quantified with a Qubit 3.0 fluorometer, sized on a Bioanalyzer 2100, and re-quantified with the KAPA Library Quantification kit. Every immunoSEQ 96-well plate was sequenced on a separate single-read 150-cycle Illumina NextSeq 550 flow cell. Per the authors' processing: The immunoSEQ output contained only junctional sequences without quality scores, so filtering could not match that applied to full-length reads. Sequences were annotated with PyIR, a Python wrapper for IgBLAST v1.9, and V/J genes and CDR3 were assigned using IMGT germline references. Reads were filtered out if the reads had weak V/J assignments (E-value above 1e-6), no CDR3, stop codons, out-of-frame junctions, or ambiguous translated residues. V3J clonotypes were defined by identical inferred V gene, J gene, and CDR3 amino acid sequence. To compute the percentage overlap between repertoires, the number of shared unique clonotypes was divided by the size of the smaller repertoire. Three approaches were used to assess repertoire richness: RTK rarefaction, the Chao1 estimator, and Recon v2.1 estimates of unobserved clonotypes. Generation probabilities were computed with OLGA for all TCRbeta clonotypes obtained by the gDNA method from a handful of donors. In TCRdb, the immuneACCESS table is reduced to in-frame sequences with V and J assigned. These tables do not hold every clone; where another copy was compared, an unresolved V gene accounts for under half, and the others remain unexplained. V, J and clone size derive from that table, while D and trimming were established from the DNA sequence. This sample lists approximately 720,000 clones; about 78% were detected once. The ten largest make up roughly 1.8% of the sample.

The CDR3 runs 15 amino acids, cysteine and phenylalanine included. Here the CDR3 DNA is all that survives: 45 bases in frame from base 1. V is clipped by 4 bases and J by 0 bases, and the sequence between their germline boundaries is 11 bases long. Based on the germline V gene, the CDR1 and CDR2 sequences are SGHRS and YFSETQ. Sequencing was done on a sample of memory CD4+ T cells sorted from blood. Explained via the paper, the cell subset or site label denotes: CD45RA-negative fraction. The TCR was taken from a woman aged 25 to 45 in good health. This chain is built from TRBV5-1 and TRBJ2-1; no D gene is confidently identified. The DNA sequence reads TGCGCCAGCAGCCGAGACTCTTCCTCCTACAATGAGCAGTTCTTC. This encodes CASSRDSSSYNEQFF. The entire variable domain, with the stretches around the CDR3 drawn from the reference TRBV5-1 and TRBJ2-1 proteins, is KAGVTQTPRYLIKTRGQQVTLSCSPISGHRSVSWYQQTPGQGLQFLFEYFSETQRNKGNFPGRFSGRQFSNSRSEMNVSTLELGDSALYLCASSRDSSSYNEQFFGPGTRLTVL.